What follows describes a single T cell receptor beta chain. Deletions cut 5 bases from V and 7 bases from J, with 11 bases between. Germline CDR1 is GTSNPN and CDR2 is SVGIG (reference sequence). The length of the CDR3 is 11 residues. This record belongs to a study of CD8 T cells in Susac syndrome. Study information: Patients with Susac syndrome were therapy-naive, on corticosteroids, or on intravenous immunoglobulin alone at blood draw.

Roughly 0.45 to 1 ug RNA was reverse transcribed with random hexamers. TCR beta CDR3 was amplified by immunoSEQ multiplex PCR. This amplification extended across 54 Vbeta and 13 Jbeta segments. TCRdb redid the calling of the immunoSEQ multiplex PCR reads with MiXCR, one entry per CDR3 protein. The sample yields about 240,000 distinct CDR3 sequences, roughly 95% seen once. The rearrangement joins TRBV30 to TRBJ2-5; D gene ambiguous. Sequencing was performed on CD4+ T cells from PBMCs. The TCR originated in a human donor with Susac syndrome. CDR3: CAWDFKGTQYF. The CDR3, as DNA: TGTGCCTGGGATTTCAAGGGGACCCAGTACTTC.